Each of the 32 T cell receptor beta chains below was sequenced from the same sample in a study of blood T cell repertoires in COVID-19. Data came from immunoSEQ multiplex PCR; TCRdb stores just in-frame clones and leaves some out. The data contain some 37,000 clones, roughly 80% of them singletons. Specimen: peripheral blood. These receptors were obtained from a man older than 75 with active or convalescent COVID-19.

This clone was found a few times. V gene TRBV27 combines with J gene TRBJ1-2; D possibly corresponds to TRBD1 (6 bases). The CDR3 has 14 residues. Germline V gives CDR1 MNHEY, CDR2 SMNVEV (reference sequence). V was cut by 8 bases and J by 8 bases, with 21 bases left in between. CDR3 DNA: TGTGCCAGCTCTGGCCGACAGGATCCCTTCGGCTACACCTTC. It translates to CASSGRQDPFGYTF.

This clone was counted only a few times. The CDR3 nucleotides are TGTGCCAGCAGCTTATCAGGACTAGCGGAGACGTACGAGCAGTACTTC. This gives the protein CASSLSGLAETYEQYF. The chain has TRBV7-2 and TRBJ2-7; 10 bases fit TRBD2. The CDR3 loop spans 16 amino acids. V dropped 2 bases and J dropped 4; count of bases not matched to a gene: 8. Germline-derived CDR1 and CDR2 are SGHTA and FQGNSA. The full variable domain, its missing parts supplied by reference TRBV7-2 and TRBJ2-7, is GAGVSQSPSNKVTEKGKDVELRCDPISGHTALYWYRQSLGQGLEFLIYFQGNSAPDKSGLPSDRFSAERTGGSVSTLTIQRTQQEDSAVYLCASSLSGLAETYEQYFGPGTRLTVT.

Written as DNA, the CDR3 is TGTGCCAGCAGCCAAGGGGGGGGGCTAGCAACCCCTCGCATCGAGCAGTACTTC. This encodes CASSQGGGLATPRIEQYF. The chain recombines TRBV14 with TRBJ2-7; tentatively, D is TRBD2 (7 bases). The V gene lost 1 base and the J gene lost 6 bases, with 25 bases spanning the gap. The V gene's germline CDR1 is SGHDN and CDR2 FVKESK. This CDR3 is 18 amino acids long.

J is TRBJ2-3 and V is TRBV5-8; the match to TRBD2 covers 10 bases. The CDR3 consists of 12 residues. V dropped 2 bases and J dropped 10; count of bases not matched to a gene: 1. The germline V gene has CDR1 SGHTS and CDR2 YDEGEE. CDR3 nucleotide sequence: TGTGCCAGCAGCTTCCTAGCGGGGGCGCAGTATTTT. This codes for CASSFLAGAQYF. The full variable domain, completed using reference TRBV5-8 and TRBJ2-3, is EAGVTQSPTHLIKTRGQQATLRCSPISGHTSVYWYQQALGLGLQFLLWYDEGEERNRGNFPPRFSGRQFPNYSSELNVNALELEDSALYLCASSFLAGAQYFGPGTRLTVL.

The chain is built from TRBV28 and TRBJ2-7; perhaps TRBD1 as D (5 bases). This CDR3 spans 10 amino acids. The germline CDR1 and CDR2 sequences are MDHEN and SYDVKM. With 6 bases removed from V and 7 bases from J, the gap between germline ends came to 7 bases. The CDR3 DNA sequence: TGTGCCAGCAGCCACAGGGAGCAGTACTTC. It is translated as CASSHREQYF.

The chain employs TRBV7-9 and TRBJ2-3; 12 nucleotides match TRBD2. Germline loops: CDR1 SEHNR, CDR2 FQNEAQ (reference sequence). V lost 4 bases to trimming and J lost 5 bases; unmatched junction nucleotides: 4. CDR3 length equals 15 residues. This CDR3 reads CASSWTSGKGDTQYF. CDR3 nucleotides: TGTGCCAGCAGCTGGACTAGCGGGAAAGGAGATACGCAGTATTTT. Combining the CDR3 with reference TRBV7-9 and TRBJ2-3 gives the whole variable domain DTGVSQNPRHKITKRGQNVTFRCDPISEHNRLYWYRQTLGQGPEFLTYFQNEAQLEKSRLLSDRFSAERPKGSFSTLEIQRTEQGDSAMYLCASSWTSGKGDTQYFGPGTRLTVL.

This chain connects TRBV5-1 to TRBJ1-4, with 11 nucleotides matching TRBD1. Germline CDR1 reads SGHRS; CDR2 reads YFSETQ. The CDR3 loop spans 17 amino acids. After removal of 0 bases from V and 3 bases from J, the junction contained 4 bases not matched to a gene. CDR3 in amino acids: CASSLEGQGGANEKLFF. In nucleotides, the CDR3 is TGCGCCAGCAGCTTGGAGGGACAGGGGGGAGCTAATGAAAAACTGTTTTTT.

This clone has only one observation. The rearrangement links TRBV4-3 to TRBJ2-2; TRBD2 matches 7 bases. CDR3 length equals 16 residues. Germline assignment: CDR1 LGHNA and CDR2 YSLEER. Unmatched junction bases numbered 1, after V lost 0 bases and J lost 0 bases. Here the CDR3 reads CASSQDAGANTGELFF. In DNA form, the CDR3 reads TGCGCCAGCAGCCAAGATGCGGGGGCGAACACCGGGGAGCTGTTTTTT.

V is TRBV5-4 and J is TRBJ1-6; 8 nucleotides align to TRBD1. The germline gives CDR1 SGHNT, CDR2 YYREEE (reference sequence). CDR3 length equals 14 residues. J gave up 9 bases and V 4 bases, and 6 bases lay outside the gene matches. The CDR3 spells CASSPDRGVSPLHF. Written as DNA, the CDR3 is TGTGCCAGCAGCCCCGACAGGGGAGTTTCACCCCTCCACTTT.

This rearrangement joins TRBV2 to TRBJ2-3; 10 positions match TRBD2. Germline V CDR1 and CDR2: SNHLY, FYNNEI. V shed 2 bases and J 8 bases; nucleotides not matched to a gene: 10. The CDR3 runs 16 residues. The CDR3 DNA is TGTGCCAGCAGTGAATGGGGCTCCCTAGCGGGGGTTACGCAGTATTTT. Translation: CASSEWGSLAGVTQYF. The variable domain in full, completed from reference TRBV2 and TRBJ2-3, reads EPEVTQTPSHQVTQMGQEVILRCVPISNHLYFYWYRQILGQKVEFLVSFYNNEISEKSEIFDDQFSVERPDGSNFTLKIRSTKLEDSAMYFCASSEWGSLAGVTQYFGPGTRLTVL.

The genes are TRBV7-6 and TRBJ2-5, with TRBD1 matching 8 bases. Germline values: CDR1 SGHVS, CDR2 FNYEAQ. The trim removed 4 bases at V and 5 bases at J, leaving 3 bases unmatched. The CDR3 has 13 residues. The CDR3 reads CASSSGQGETQYF. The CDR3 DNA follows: TGTGCCAGCAGCTCCGGACAGGGCGAGACCCAGTACTTC.

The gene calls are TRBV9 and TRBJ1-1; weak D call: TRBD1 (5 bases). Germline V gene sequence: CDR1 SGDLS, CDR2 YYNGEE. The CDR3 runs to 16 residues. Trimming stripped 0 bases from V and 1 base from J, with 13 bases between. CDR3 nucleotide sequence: TGTGCCAGCAGCGTAGAAGAGGGGAGGGGGAACACTGAAGCTTTCTTT. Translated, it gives CASSVEEGRGNTEAFF. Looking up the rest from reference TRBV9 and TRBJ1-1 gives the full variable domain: DSGVTQTPKHLITATGQRVTLRCSPRSGDLSVYWYQQSLDQGLQFLIQYYNGEERAKGNILERFSAQQFPDLHSELNLSSLELGDSALYFCASSVEEGRGNTEAFFGQGTRLTVV.

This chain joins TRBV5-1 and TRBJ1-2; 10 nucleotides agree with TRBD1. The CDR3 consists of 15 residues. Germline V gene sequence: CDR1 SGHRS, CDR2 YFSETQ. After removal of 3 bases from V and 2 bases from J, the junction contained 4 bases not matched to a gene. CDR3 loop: CASSWDRGQNYGYTF. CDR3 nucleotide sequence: TGCGCCAGCAGCTGGGACAGGGGTCAGAACTATGGCTACACCTTC. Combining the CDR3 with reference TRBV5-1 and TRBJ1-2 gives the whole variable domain KAGVTQTPRYLIKTRGQQVTLSCSPISGHRSVSWYQQTPGQGLQFLFEYFSETQRNKGNFPGRFSGRQFSNSRSEMNVSTLELGDSALYLCASSWDRGQNYGYTFGSGTRLTVV.

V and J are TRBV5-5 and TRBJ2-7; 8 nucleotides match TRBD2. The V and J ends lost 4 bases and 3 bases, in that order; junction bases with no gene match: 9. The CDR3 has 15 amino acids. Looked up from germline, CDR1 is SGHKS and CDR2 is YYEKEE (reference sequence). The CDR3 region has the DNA TGTGCCAGCAGCCGGGAGGGTAGTTGGGACTACGAGCAGTACTTC. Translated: CASSREGSWDYEQYF.

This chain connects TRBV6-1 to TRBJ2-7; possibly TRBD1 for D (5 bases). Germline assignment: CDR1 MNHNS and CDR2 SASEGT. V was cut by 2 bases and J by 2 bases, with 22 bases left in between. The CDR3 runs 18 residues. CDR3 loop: CASSERTSLGPVTYEQYF. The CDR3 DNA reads TGTGCCAGCAGTGAAAGGACATCTCTCGGACCAGTCACCTACGAGCAGTACTTC.

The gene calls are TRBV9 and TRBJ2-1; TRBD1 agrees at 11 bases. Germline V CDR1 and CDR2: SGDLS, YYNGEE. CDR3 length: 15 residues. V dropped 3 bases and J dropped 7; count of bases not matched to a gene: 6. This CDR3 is CASSGTGGMRNEQFF. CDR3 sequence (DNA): TGTGCCAGCAGCGGGACAGGGGGCATGAGGAATGAGCAGTTCTTC.

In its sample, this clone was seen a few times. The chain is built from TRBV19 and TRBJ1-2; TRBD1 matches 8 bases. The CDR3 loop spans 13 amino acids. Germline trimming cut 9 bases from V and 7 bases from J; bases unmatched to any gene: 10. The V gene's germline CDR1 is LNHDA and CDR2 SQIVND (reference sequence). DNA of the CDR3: TGTGCCAGCCTCCCACAGGGGGGAAGTGGCTACACCTTC. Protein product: CASLPQGGSGYTF. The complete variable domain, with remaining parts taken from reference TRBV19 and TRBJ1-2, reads DGGITQSPKYLFRKEGQNVTLSCEQNLNHDAMYWYRQDPGQGLRLIYYSQIVNDFQKGDIAEGYSVSREKKESFPLTVTSAQKNPTAFYLCASLPQGGSGYTFGSGTRLTVV.

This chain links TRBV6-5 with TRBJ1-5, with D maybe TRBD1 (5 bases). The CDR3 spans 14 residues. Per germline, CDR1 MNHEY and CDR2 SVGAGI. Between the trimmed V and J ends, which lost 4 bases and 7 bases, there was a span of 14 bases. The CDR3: CASSWEAGGQPQHF. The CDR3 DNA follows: TGTGCCAGCAGTTGGGAGGCCGGGGGACAGCCCCAGCATTTT.

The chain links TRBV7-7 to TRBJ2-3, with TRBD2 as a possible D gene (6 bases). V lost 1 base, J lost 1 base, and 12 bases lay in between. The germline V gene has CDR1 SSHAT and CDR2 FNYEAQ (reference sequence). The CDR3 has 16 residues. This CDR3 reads CASSLDLGGGTDTQYF. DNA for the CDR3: TGTGCCAGCAGCTTAGATCTGGGGGGAGGCACAGATACGCAGTATTTT.

The CDR3 nucleotides are TGTGCCAGCAGCTCACAGCGGGGACCTCCGGATACGCAGTATTTT. It translates to CASSSQRGPPDTQYF. The rearrangement links TRBV7-2 to TRBJ2-3; 7 nucleotides line up with TRBD2. Germline CDR1 reads SGHTA; CDR2 reads FQGNSA. V shed 4 bases, J shed 6 bases, and the junction held 10 bases outside the gene matches. The CDR3 runs 15 residues.

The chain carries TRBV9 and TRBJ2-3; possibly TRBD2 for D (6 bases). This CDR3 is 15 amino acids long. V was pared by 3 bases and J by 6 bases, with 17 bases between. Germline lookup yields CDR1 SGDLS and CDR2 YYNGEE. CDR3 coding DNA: TGTGCCAGCAGCGCCCATAGCGGCCCCGGGGATACGCAGTATTTT. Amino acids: CASSAHSGPGDTQYF.

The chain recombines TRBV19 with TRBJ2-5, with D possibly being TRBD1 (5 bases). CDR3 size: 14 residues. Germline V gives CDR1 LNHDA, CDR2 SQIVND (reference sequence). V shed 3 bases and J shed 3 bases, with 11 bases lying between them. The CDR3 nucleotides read TGTGCCAGTAGTATCCAGGGTAGTAAAGAGACCCAGTACTTC. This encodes CASSIQGSKETQYF.

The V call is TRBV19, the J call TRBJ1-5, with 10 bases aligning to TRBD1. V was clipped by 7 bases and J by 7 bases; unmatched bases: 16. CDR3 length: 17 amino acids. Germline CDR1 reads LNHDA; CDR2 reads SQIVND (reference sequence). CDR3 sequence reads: CASNDRSGQGLRQPQHF. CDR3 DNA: TGTGCCAGTAATGATCGATCGGGACAGGGGTTGCGGCAGCCCCAGCATTTT.

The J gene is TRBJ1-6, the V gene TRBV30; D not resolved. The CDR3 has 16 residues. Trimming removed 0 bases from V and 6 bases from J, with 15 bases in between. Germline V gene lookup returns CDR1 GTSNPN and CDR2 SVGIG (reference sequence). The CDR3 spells CAWSVLGGGVNSPLHF. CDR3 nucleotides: TGTGCCTGGAGTGTACTAGGCGGAGGAGTTAATTCACCCCTCCACTTT.

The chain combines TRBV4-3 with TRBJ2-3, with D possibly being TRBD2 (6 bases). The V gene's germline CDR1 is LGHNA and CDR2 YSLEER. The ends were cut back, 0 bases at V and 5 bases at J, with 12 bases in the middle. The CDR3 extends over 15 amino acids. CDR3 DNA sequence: TGCGCCAGCAGCCAAGATTTCCAGGAGGGAGATACGCAGTATTTT. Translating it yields CASSQDFQEGDTQYF.

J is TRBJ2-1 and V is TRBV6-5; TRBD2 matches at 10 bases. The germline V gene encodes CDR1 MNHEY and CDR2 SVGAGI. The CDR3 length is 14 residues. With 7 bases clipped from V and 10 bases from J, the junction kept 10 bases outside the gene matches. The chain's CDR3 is CASKRPGLAYEQFF. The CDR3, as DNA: TGTGCCAGCAAGAGACCGGGACTAGCGTACGAGCAGTTCTTC.

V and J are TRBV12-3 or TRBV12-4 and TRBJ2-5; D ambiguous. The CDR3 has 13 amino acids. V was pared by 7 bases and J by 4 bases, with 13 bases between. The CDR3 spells CASTRSGSETQYF. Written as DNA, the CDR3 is TGTGCCAGCACCCGGTCAGGTTCAGAGACCCAGTACTTC.

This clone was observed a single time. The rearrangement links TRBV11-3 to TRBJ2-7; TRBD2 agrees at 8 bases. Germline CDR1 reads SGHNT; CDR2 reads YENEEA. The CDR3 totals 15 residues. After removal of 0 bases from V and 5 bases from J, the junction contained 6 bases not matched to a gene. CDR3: CASSLDTSGRNEQYF. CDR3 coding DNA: TGTGCCAGCAGCTTAGACACTAGCGGCCGGAACGAGCAGTACTTC. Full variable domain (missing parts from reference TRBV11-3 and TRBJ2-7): EAGVVQSPRYKIIEKKQPVAFWCNPISGHNTLYWYLQNLGQGPELLIRYENEEAVDDSQLPKDRFSAERLKGVDSTLKIQPAELGDSAVYLCASSLDTSGRNEQYFGPGTRLTVT.

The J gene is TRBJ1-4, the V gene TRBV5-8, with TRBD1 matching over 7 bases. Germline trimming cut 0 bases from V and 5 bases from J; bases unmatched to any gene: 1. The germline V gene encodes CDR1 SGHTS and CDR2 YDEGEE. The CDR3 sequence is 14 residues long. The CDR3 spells CASSLGQGNEKLFF. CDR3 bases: TGTGCCAGCAGCTTGGGACAGGGAAATGAAAAACTGTTTTTT.

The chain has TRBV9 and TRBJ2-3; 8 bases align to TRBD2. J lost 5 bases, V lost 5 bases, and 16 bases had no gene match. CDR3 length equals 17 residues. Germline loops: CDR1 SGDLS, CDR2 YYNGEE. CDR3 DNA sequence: TGTGCCAGCAGGTCACCAGGACTAGCCCAAGGAGTAGATACGCAGTATTTT. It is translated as CASRSPGLAQGVDTQYF.

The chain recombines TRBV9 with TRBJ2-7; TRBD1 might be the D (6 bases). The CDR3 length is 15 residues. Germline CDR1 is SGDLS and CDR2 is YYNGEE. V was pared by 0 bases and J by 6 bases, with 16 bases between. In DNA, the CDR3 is TGTGCCAGCAGCGTAGGTCAGGGGCCAACAGCCGAGCAGTACTTC. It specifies CASSVGQGPTAEQYF.

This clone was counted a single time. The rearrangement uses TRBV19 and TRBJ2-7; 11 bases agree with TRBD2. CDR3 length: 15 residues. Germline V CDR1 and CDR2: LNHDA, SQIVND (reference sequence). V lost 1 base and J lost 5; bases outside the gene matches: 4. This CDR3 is CASSIVLAGDNEQYF. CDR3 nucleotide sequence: TGTGCCAGTAGTATAGTACTAGCGGGAGATAACGAGCAGTACTTC. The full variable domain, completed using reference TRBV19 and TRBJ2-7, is DGGITQSPKYLFRKEGQNVTLSCEQNLNHDAMYWYRQDPGQGLRLIYYSQIVNDFQKGDIAEGYSVSREKKESFPLTVTSAQKNPTAFYLCASSIVLAGDNEQYFGPGTRLTVT.